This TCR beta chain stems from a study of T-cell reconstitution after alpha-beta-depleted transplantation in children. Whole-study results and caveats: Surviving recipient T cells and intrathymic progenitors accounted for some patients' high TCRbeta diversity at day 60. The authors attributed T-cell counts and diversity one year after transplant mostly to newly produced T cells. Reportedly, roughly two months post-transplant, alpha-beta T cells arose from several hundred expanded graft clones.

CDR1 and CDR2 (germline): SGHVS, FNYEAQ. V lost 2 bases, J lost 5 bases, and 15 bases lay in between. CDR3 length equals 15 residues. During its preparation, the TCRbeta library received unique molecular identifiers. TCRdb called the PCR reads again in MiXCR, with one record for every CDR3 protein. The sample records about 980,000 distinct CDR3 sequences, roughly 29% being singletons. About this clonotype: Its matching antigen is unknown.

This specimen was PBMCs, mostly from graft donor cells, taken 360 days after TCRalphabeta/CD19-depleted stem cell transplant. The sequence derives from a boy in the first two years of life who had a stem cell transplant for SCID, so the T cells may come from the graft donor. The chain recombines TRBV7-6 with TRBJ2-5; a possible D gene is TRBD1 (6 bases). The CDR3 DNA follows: TGTGCCAGCAGCTTATTCCAGGGGCCCCCTGAGACCCAGTACTTC. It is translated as CASSLFQGPPETQYF. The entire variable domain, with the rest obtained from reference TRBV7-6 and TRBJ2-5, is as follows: GAGVSQSPRYKVTKRGQDVALRCDPISGHVSLYWYRQALGQGPEFLTYFNYEAQQDKSGLPNDRFSAERPEGSISTLTIQRTEQRDSAMYRCASSLFQGPPETQYFGPGTRLLVL.